Listed below are T cell receptor beta chains from one sample, sequenced in a study of blood T cell repertoires in COVID-19. The method was immunoSEQ multiplex PCR; TCRdb's version includes in-frame clones alone and lacks a portion of them. The sample records 250,000 to 400,000 clones, about nine tenths being singletons. The sequenced sample was peripheral blood. Receptor source: a woman aged 25 to 39 with COVID-19, enrolled during active disease. Both conserved end residues are part of each CDR3. Each record gives: J gene, D gene, V gene, clone size, CDR3 protein, CDR3 DNA. The D gene is left open where the match is weak. Part of the rows lack a size; the others show once, few, many or a class for expanded clones.

TRBJ2-4 TRBD1 TRBV11-3 - CASSSRGSKNIQYF TGTGCCAGCAGCTCCAGGGGGAGCAAAAACATTCAGTACTTC
TRBJ1-5 - TRBV10-3 - CAISEGQINTPQHF TGTGCCATCAGTGAAGGACAGATCAACACGCCCCAGCATTTT
TRBJ1-2 TRBD1 TRBV19 - CASSLQDRAYGYTF TGTGCCAGTAGTCTCCAGGACAGGGCTTATGGCTACACCTTC
TRBJ1-2 - TRBV5-1 - CASSLGADYYGYTF TGCGCCAGCAGCTTGGGGGCGGACTACTATGGCTACACCTTC
TRBJ1-1 TRBD1 TRBV7-2 - CASSPRDRERGEAFF TGTGCCAGCAGCCCCCGGGACAGGGAACGGGGTGAAGCTTTCTTT
TRBJ1-4 TRBD1 TRBV9 - CASSVGGQGFANEKLFF TGTGCCAGCAGCGTAGGGGGACAGGGATTTGCTAATGAAAAACTGTTTTTT
TRBJ1-2 - TRBV5-6 - CASSLEAGWDGYTF TGTGCCAGCAGCTTGGAGGCAGGCTGGGATGGCTACACCTTC
TRBJ1-1 - TRBV4-3 - CASSPGKGVTEAFF TGCGCCAGCAGCCCCGGTAAGGGGGTCACTGAAGCTTTCTTT
TRBJ2-3 TRBD2 TRBV27 - CASSEILATSTDTQYF TGTGCCAGCAGCGAAATACTAGCGACCAGCACAGATACGCAGTATTTT
TRBJ2-1 - TRBV5-5 - CASSFDTPMGNEQFF TGTGCCAGCAGCTTCGACACCCCTATGGGCAATGAGCAGTTCTTC
TRBJ2-3 - TRBV12-3/TRBV12-4 - CASSVAGANTQYF TGTGCCAGCAGTGTGGCGGGGGCCAATACGCAGTATTTT
TRBJ2-2 TRBD1 TRBV7-2 many CASSPKGTVNTGELFF TGTGCCAGCAGCCCAAAAGGGACAGTCAACACCGGGGAGCTGTTTTTT
TRBJ1-5 - TRBV2 - CASSVVRGRPQHF TGTGCCAGCAGTGTTGTCAGGGGAAGGCCCCAGCATTTT
TRBJ2-5 TRBD2 TRBV3-1/TRBV3-2 - CASSQDLIQRGGQETQYF TGTGCCAGCAGCCAAGATCTTATCCAGCGGGGGGGCCAAGAGACCCAGTACTTC
TRBJ1-5 TRBD1 TRBV19 - CASSASYRGHYQPQHF TGTGCCAGTAGTGCCTCCTACAGGGGGCACTACCAGCCCCAGCATTTT
TRBJ1-2 - TRBV3-1/TRBV3-2 - CASSQAGTGVYGYTF TGTGCCAGCAGCCAAGCCGGGACGGGAGTCTATGGCTACACCTTC
TRBJ2-2 - TRBV4-1 - CASSVLNTGELFF TGCGCCAGCAGCGTACTTAACACCGGGGAGCTGTTTTTT
TRBJ1-2 TRBD1 TRBV6-5 - CASRSPGQGAHGYTF TGTGCCAGCAGATCGCCGGGACAGGGGGCGCATGGCTACACCTTC
TRBJ2-2 TRBD1 TRBV7-2 - CASSSRGPSNTGELFF TGTGCCAGCAGCTCCAGGGGGCCCTCGAACACCGGGGAGCTGTTTTTT
TRBJ2-2 TRBD1 TRBV6-5 - CASGGDRANTGELFF TGTGCCAGCGGGGGGGACAGGGCGAACACCGGGGAGCTGTTTTTT
TRBJ2-3 TRBD2 TRBV6-6 - CASSLLAGAHGTQYF TGTGCCAGCAGTCTACTAGCGGGGGCACATGGTACGCAGTATTTT
TRBJ2-3 TRBD2 TRBV7-2 - CASSYIRTSPDTQYF TGTGCCAGCAGCTACATCAGGACTAGCCCAGATACGCAGTATTTT
TRBJ1-4 - TRBV11-2 - CASSLFAQQNEKLFF TGTGCCAGCAGCTTATTTGCACAGCAGAATGAAAAACTGTTTTTT
TRBJ2-3 - TRBV5-5 - CASSFMTGTDTQYF TGTGCCAGCAGCTTCATGACAGGAACAGATACGCAGTATTTT
TRBJ1-2 TRBD1 TRBV19 - CASTPGQGINYGYTF TGTGCCAGTACCCCGGGACAGGGTATTAACTATGGCTACACCTTC
TRBJ1-5 - TRBV28 - CASSLGRGVMLFYQPQHF TGTGCCAGCAGTTTGGGCAGGGGTGTAATGCTTTTTTATCAGCCCCAGCATTTT
TRBJ2-2 - TRBV14 - CASSQFLATGELFF TGTGCCAGCAGCCAATTTCTGGCCACCGGGGAGCTGTTTTTT
TRBJ1-6 - TRBV6-6 - CASISGGYNSPLHF TGTGCCAGCATTTCGGGGGGTTATAATTCACCCCTCCACTTT
TRBJ1-1 TRBD1 TRBV5-1 - CASSFDREDEAFF TGCGCCAGCAGCTTTGACAGGGAGGATGAAGCTTTCTTT
TRBJ2-7 - TRBV18 - CASSPTGTYEQYF TGTGCCAGCTCACCAACAGGGACGTACGAGCAGTACTTC
TRBJ2-2 - TRBV3-1/TRBV3-2 once CASSQRGMNTGELFF TGTGCCAGCAGCCAACGGGGGATGAACACCGGGGAGCTGTTTTTT
TRBJ2-1 - TRBV6-5 once CASKFDSSYNEQFF TGTGCCAGCAAATTTGACAGCTCCTACAATGAGCAGTTCTTC
TRBJ1-5 - TRBV3-1/TRBV3-2 - CASSQYNQPQHF TGTGCCAGCAGCCAGTACAATCAGCCCCAGCATTTT
TRBJ1-6 - TRBV21-1 - CASSKAQGARDNSPLHF TGTGCCAGCAGCAAAGCGCAGGGGGCGCGTGATAATTCACCCCTCCACTTT
TRBJ2-3 TRBD2 TRBV19 - CASSTPVASGAGDTQYF TGTGCCAGTAGTACCCCCGTAGCTTCGGGAGCGGGGGATACGCAGTATTTT
TRBJ1-2 - TRBV4-1 - CASSPTQGNYGYTF TGCGCCAGCAGCCCTACACAGGGAAACTATGGCTACACCTTC
TRBJ1-1 - TRBV5-8 - CASSRGAPGTEAFF TGTGCCAGCAGTCGGGGGGCCCCGGGGACTGAAGCTTTCTTT
TRBJ1-5 TRBD1 TRBV4-2 - CASSPTWDRAPSSNQPQHF TGTGCCAGCAGCCCGACTTGGGACAGGGCACCCAGTAGCAATCAGCCCCAGCATTTT
TRBJ1-6 TRBD1 TRBV30 many CASNRGDSPLHF TGTGCCTCCAACAGGGGCGATTCACCCCTCCACTTT
TRBJ1-2 - TRBV9 - CASTKGGDGYGYTF TGTGCCAGCACCAAAGGGGGAGACGGCTATGGCTACACCTTC
TRBJ2-3 TRBD2 TRBV2 - CASSAFGGGVTDTQYF TGTGCCAGCAGTGCCTTTGGGGGGGGTGTGACAGATACGCAGTATTTT
TRBJ1-5 TRBD1 TRBV27 - CASSPWDRVRPQHF TGTGCCAGCAGTCCATGGGACAGGGTCAGGCCCCAGCATTTT
TRBJ2-5 - TRBV7-2 - CASMVGAGGETQYF TGTGCCAGCATGGTCGGGGCCGGGGGAGAGACCCAGTACTTC
TRBJ1-4 - TRBV9 - CASSVEGGLNEKLFF TGTGCCAGCAGCGTAGAGGGGGGGTTAAATGAAAAACTGTTTTTT
TRBJ1-1 - TRBV3-1/TRBV3-2 once CASSYTNTEAFF TGTGCCAGCAGTTATACTAACACTGAAGCTTTCTTT
TRBJ1-6 TRBD1 TRBV4-2 - CASSQSPSTGSASPLHF TGTGCCAGCAGCCAATCTCCTTCGACAGGGAGCGCGTCACCCCTCCACTTT
TRBJ1-4 - TRBV2 - CASKQGGAEKLFF TGTGCCAGCAAACAGGGTGGTGCGGAAAAACTGTTTTTT
TRBJ1-2 TRBD1 TRBV19 - CASSTDRGIGYGYTF TGTGCCAGTAGTACCGACAGGGGAATTGGCTATGGCTACACCTTC
TRBJ1-6 - TRBV7-2 once CASSLNGGRAGSPLHF TGTGCCAGCAGCTTAAACGGCGGCAGGGCAGGTTCACCCCTCCACTTT
TRBJ1-3 TRBD1 TRBV9 - CASSVDRAGNTIYF TGTGCCAGCAGCGTTGACAGGGCTGGAAACACCATATATTTT
TRBJ1-5 TRBD1 TRBV9 few CASSKGGREPQHF TGTGCCAGCAGCAAAGGGGGCCGGGAGCCCCAGCATTTT
TRBJ2-3 - TRBV5-4 - CASSLPSAGDTQYF TGTGCCAGCAGCTTGCCCAGCGCGGGGGATACGCAGTATTTT
TRBJ1-2 - TRBV28 - CASSEQGPYGYTF TGTGCCAGCAGCGAACAGGGCCCGTATGGCTACACCTTC
TRBJ1-2 TRBD1 TRBV5-1 - CASSQTGARGYTF TGCGCCAGCAGTCAGACAGGGGCTAGGGGCTACACCTTC
TRBJ1-6 TRBD1 TRBV6-6 - CASSYSRQGDFKALHF TGTGCCAGCAGTTACTCGAGACAGGGGGATTTTAAGGCCCTCCACTTT
TRBJ2-2 - TRBV6-5 - CASSFQGSGELFF TGTGCCAGCAGTTTCCAGGGGTCCGGGGAGCTGTTTTTT
TRBJ1-1 - TRBV6-5 - CASQVLRVNTEAFF TGTGCCAGCCAGGTCCTCAGAGTGAACACTGAAGCTTTCTTT
TRBJ1-6 TRBD1 TRBV19 - CARPPGQGEGSPLHF TGTGCCAGGCCACCGGGACAGGGAGAGGGGTCACCCCTCCACTTT
TRBJ2-5 TRBD2 TRBV5-4 - CASSALAGVLQETQYF TGTGCCAGCAGCGCGCTAGCGGGGGTACTCCAAGAGACCCAGTACTTC